Each of the 8 T cell receptor beta chains below was sequenced from the same sample in a study of blood T cell repertoires in COVID-19. Libraries were prepared by immunoSEQ multiplex PCR; TCRdb keeps only in-frame clonotypes and omits some of them. The data hold under 350,000 clones, with roughly nine tenths observed a single time. Sequenced sample: PBMCs or T cells enriched from blood (not recorded which). These receptors were taken from a woman in her fifties or sixties who had recovered from COVID-19.

The V gene is TRBV24-1, the J gene TRBJ2-3; unclear D gene. The V gene lost 5 bases and the J gene lost 7 bases, with 9 bases spanning the gap. The length of the CDR3 is 12 residues. Germline V gene sequence: CDR1 KGHDR, CDR2 SFDVKD. CDR3 region: CATSVGDHTQYF. DNA for the CDR3: TGTGCCACCAGTGTAGGAGACCATACGCAGTATTTT.

This chain joins TRBV5-6 and TRBJ1-1, with 7 bases fitting TRBD1. CDR3 length equals 15 residues. The V and J ends lost 2 bases and 5 bases, in that order; junction bases with no gene match: 9. The germline V gene has CDR1 SGHDT and CDR2 YYEEEE. CDR3 in amino acids: CASSFLSGGGTEAFF. For the CDR3, the DNA is TGTGCCAGCAGCTTTTTATCAGGGGGTGGTACTGAAGCTTTCTTT.

This clone was counted only a few times. This chain joins TRBV6-5 and TRBJ2-3; TRBD2 aligns across 9 bases. The CDR3 totals 12 residues. The junction had 4 bases not matched to a gene; V was cut back by 8 bases and J by 7 bases. Germline V CDR1 and CDR2: MNHEY, SVGAGI. The CDR3 spells CASGGGAYTQYF. Here the CDR3 DNA reads TGTGCCAGCGGCGGGGGGGCCTATACGCAGTATTTT.

V usage is TRBV7-8 and J usage is TRBJ1-5; 7 nucleotides align to TRBD1. CDR1 SGHVS and CDR2 FQNEAQ come from the germline V gene. Unmatched junction bases numbered 10, after V lost 5 bases and J lost 0 bases. The CDR3 has 17 residues. Written as DNA, the CDR3 is TGTGCCAGCAGCCCTCGGGACAGAACCTATAGCAATCAGCCCCAGCATTTT. Its translation: CASSPRDRTYSNQPQHF.

V gene TRBV5-1 combines with J gene TRBJ2-5; D might be TRBD1 (6 bases). The ends were cut back, 1 base at V and 5 bases at J, with 12 bases in the middle. The CDR3 runs to 14 residues. Per germline, CDR1 SGHRS and CDR2 YFSETQ. CDR3 nucleotides: TGCGCCAGCAGCTTGCAACCTGGGGGCGAGACCCAGTACTTC. Translation gives CASSLQPGGETQYF.

The chain carries TRBV5-1 and TRBJ2-1, with 10 bases identical to TRBD2. J lost 3 bases, V lost 4 bases, and 7 bases had no gene match. Germline values: CDR1 SGHRS, CDR2 YFSETQ. This CDR3 comprises 16 residues. The CDR3 reads CASSASGGFVYNEQFF. In DNA form, the CDR3 reads TGCGCCAGCAGCGCTAGCGGGGGCTTTGTCTACAATGAGCAGTTCTTC.

This clone was observed a few times. The V gene is TRBV6-5, the J gene TRBJ1-4, with 9 nucleotides matching TRBD1. The CDR3 contains 14 residues. CDR1 and CDR2 from the germline V gene are MNHEY and SVGAGI. The junction had 6 bases not matched to a gene; V was cut back by 5 bases and J by 8 bases. The CDR3 DNA is TGTGCCAGCAGTCGCGGGACAGGGAGGGAAAAACTGTTTTTT. Its translation is CASSRGTGREKLFF.

The chain links TRBV28 to TRBJ1-6; TRBD1 matches 8 bases. Germline V CDR1 and CDR2: MDHEN, SYDVKM. V shed 6 bases and J 2 bases; nucleotides not matched to a gene: 6. The CDR3 totals 16 residues. The CDR3 nucleotides read TGTGCCAGCAGATCCGGACAGGGCGCCTATAATTCACCCCTCCACTTT. Translating gives CASRSGQGAYNSPLHF.